This T cell receptor beta chain comes out of a study of neurological immune-mediated disorders. The cDNA was synthesized by means of template-switch 5'RACE, which was carried out with 10-nucleotide random UMIs. Each CDR3 protein is one row after TCRdb ran MiXCR on the 5' RACE reads. The top ten clones hold about 1.8% of a sample with approximately 74,000 distinct CDR3 sequences, around 9.9% of them seen once. The J segment lost 5 bases and the V segment lost 3 bases, leaving 13 bases of the junction unmatched. The CDR3 is made up of 20 amino acids. Unsorted libraries were prepared from 2 million PBMCs that had been stored at -80 C. This clonotype was seen repeatedly, ten times or more.

The clonotype originates from a man in his forties or fifties in good health. The V and J genes are TRBV12-3 or TRBV12-4 and TRBJ2-1; 16 positions match TRBD2. Sequences were obtained from PBMCs. In nucleotides, the CDR3 is TGTGCCAGCAGTTTGTACAGGAGCGGGACTAGCGGGAGGGCCAACAATGAGCAGTTCTTC. It translates to CASSLYRSGTSGRANNEQFF.